This T cell receptor beta chain was recovered during a study of shared clonotypes between healthy human individuals. Study-wide points: Few donors limited the genetic and exposure-history diversity represented. In general, naive subsets displayed greater estimated richness than memory subsets did.

The CDR3 spans 14 residues. Germline V gene sequence: CDR1 SGHNT, CDR2 YYREEE (reference sequence). The junction had 6 bases not matched to a gene; V was cut back by 3 bases and J by 6 bases. Profiling relied on immunoSEQ multiplex PCR, and the TCRdb table lists in-frame clones only, not all of them. The sample contains 550,000 to 850,000 clones, over 60% of which appear only once. CD4+ cells were split into CD45RA+ naive and CD45RA-negative memory subsets. On this clone: Its antigen is still unknown.

The receptor's source is a woman aged 25-40 years in good health. Sequencing was done on a sample of memory CD4+ T cells sorted from blood. Subset indicated: CD45RA-negative fraction. The rearrangement uses TRBV5-4 and TRBJ2-7; 10 bases agree with TRBD2. CDR3 residues: CASSSRLAGVEQYF. The CDR3 nucleotides read TGTGCCAGCAGCTCCCGACTAGCGGGCGTCGAGCAGTACTTC.